A selection of T cell receptor beta chains follows, all from one sample in a study of blood T cell repertoires in COVID-19. Profiling relied on immunoSEQ multiplex PCR, and the TCRdb table lists in-frame clones only, not all of them. Of over 150,000 clones listed, 85% to 90% are singletons. The specimen sequenced was PBMCs or T cells enriched from blood (not recorded which). The receptors come from a man aged 35 to 55 who had recovered from COVID-19. The CDR3 runs from the conserved cysteine through the conserved F or W. A D gene is named only where the DNA matches it firmly. Size is stated for part of the rows, as once, few or many counts, or as a class when the clone is expanded.

CDR3nt	CDR3aa	v_gene	j_gene	d_gene	abundance
TGTGCCAGCAGCTTAGGGGGGGGCGCTGGCCAGCCCCAGCATTTT	CASSLGGGAGQPQHF	TRBV7-8	TRBJ1-5	.	.
TGCGCCAGCAGCTTGGAGGACAGGTTGGGTGGCTACACCTTC	CASSLEDRLGGYTF	TRBV5-1	TRBJ1-2	TRBD1	.
TGTGCCATCGGGGCCAACAATCAGCCCCAGCATTTT	CAIGANNQPQHF	TRBV10-3	TRBJ1-5	.	.
TGTGCCAGTAGTAACGGCGGGGCCGGCAATCAGCCCCAGCATTTT	CASSNGGAGNQPQHF	TRBV19	TRBJ1-5	.	.
TGTGCCGGGGGACAAGGGGGCCAAACCGGGGAGCTGTTTTTT	CAGGQGGQTGELFF	TRBV7-8	TRBJ2-2	TRBD1	.
TGTGCCTCCCGGGGGGCCTCTAATGAAAAACTGTTTTTT	CASRGASNEKLFF	TRBV2	TRBJ1-4	.	.
TGTGCCAGTAGTGGGACAGCCGACAATGAGCAGTTCTTC	CASSGTADNEQFF	TRBV19	TRBJ2-1	TRBD1	.
TGTGCCAGCAGCAAACCGACAGGGGACGAGCAGTACTTC	CASSKPTGDEQYF	TRBV13	TRBJ2-7	TRBD1	.
TGCAGCGTCTCCTTGGCAGGGGGGACAGATACGCAGTATTTT	CSVSLAGGTDTQYF	TRBV29-1	TRBJ2-3	.	.
TGTGCCAGCAGTGAAGCGCTTCTTGGGTCAGGTGAGCAGTTCTTC	CASSEALLGSGEQFF	TRBV2	TRBJ2-1	.	once
TGTGCCAGCAGCGCCCGGGTGGGGGGCTCCTACAATGAGCAGTTCTTC	CASSARVGGSYNEQFF	TRBV5-8	TRBJ2-1	.	.
TGTGCCAGCAGTTATGTGAGGGTTAGAGGAGATACGCAGTATTTT	CASSYVRVRGDTQYF	TRBV27	TRBJ2-3	.	.
TGTGCCAGCAGACTAGGAGAGACCCAGTACTTC	CASRLGETQYF	TRBV7-2	TRBJ2-5	.	.
TGTGCCAGCAGCTTATGGGGAGGGGCGGGAGTAGGGAATGAGCAGTTCTTC	CASSLWGGAGVGNEQFF	TRBV7-3	TRBJ2-1	TRBD2	.
TGTGCCAGCAACCGGGACAGGGGAACGGGGGAGCTGTTTTTT	CASNRDRGTGELFF	TRBV7-3	TRBJ2-2	TRBD1	.
TGTGCCAGCAGACAGGGGGAGCACTATGGCTACACCTTC	CASRQGEHYGYTF	TRBV25-1	TRBJ1-2	TRBD1	.
TGTGCCAGCAGTGAATTTTTAAGCACAGATACGCAGTATTTT	CASSEFLSTDTQYF	TRBV2	TRBJ2-3	.	.
TGTGCCAGCAGTTTAATTGAGAATCAGCCCCAGCATTTT	CASSLIENQPQHF	TRBV12-3/TRBV12-4	TRBJ1-5	.	.
TGCGCCAGCAGCTTGGCGGGGATCTCTGGAAACACCATATATTTT	CASSLAGISGNTIYF	TRBV5-1	TRBJ1-3	.	.
TGTGCCAGCGTAAGTCTCCCCCGGACTACAGATACGCAGTATTTT	CASVSLPRTTDTQYF	TRBV5-6	TRBJ2-3	.	.
TGCAGCGTTGCCCTCATCCCTAATGGCTACACCTTC	CSVALIPNGYTF	TRBV29-1	TRBJ1-2	.	once
TGTGCCAGCAGCTGGACTCAAGGAGAGACCCAGTACTTC	CASSWTQGETQYF	TRBV3-1/TRBV3-2	TRBJ2-5	.	.
TGCGCCAGCAGCCTAACAGGGGCTTACGAGCAGTACTTC	CASSLTGAYEQYF	TRBV5-1	TRBJ2-7	TRBD1	.
TGCGCCAGCAGCCAAGGTGACAGGGGGCTTCTTTACGAGCAGTACTTC	CASSQGDRGLLYEQYF	TRBV4-1	TRBJ2-7	TRBD1	.
TGTGCCAGCAGTAGGGGTGGTAATCAGCCCCAGCATTTT	CASSRGGNQPQHF	TRBV27	TRBJ1-5	.	.
TGTGCCAGTAGTATGGGGGCGACTAATGAAAAACTGTTTTTT	CASSMGATNEKLFF	TRBV19	TRBJ1-4	.	.
TGTGCCAGCAGTCACCAGGGCCATGAGCAGTTCTTC	CASSHQGHEQFF	TRBV11-1	TRBJ2-1	.	.
TGTGCCAGCAGGAAACAGGGGGACACCGGGGAGCTGTTTTTT	CASRKQGDTGELFF	TRBV14	TRBJ2-2	TRBD1	.
TGTGCCAGCAGCTTGTCCCTGGATACGCAGTATTTT	CASSLSLDTQYF	TRBV5-6	TRBJ2-3	.	.
TGTGCCACCAGCTATTCACAGGAGGGAGGTGGCTACACCTTC	CATSYSQEGGGYTF	TRBV15	TRBJ1-2	.	.
TGTGCCAGCAGTTCGCGACAGAGCCTCTCCTACGAGCAGTACTTC	CASSSRQSLSYEQYF	TRBV28	TRBJ2-7	.	.
TGTGCCAGCAGCTTGGACAGCCACTATGGCTACACCTTC	CASSLDSHYGYTF	TRBV7-9	TRBJ1-2	.	.
TGTGCCACCTCAAAAGCGGGGAACGGCTACACCTTC	CATSKAGNGYTF	TRBV24-1	TRBJ1-2	.	.
TGTGCCAGCAGTTTTCCCGGGGCTGAAGCTTTCTTT	CASSFPGAEAFF	TRBV6-5	TRBJ1-1	.	.
TGTGCCAGCAGTGGGGTAGCGGGGGCCAGAGAGTACTTC	CASSGVAGAREYF	TRBV2	TRBJ2-7	TRBD2	.
TGCGCCAGCAGCTCCCAGTATGAGGGATTCGCTGGAAACACCATATATTTT	CASSSQYEGFAGNTIYF	TRBV5-1	TRBJ1-3	.	.
TGTGCCAGCAGCGCAAAAATCGGTGGAAACACCATATATTTT	CASSAKIGGNTIYF	TRBV7-2	TRBJ1-3	.	.
TGTGCCAGCTCACCCGACAAGAACACTGAAGCTTTCTTT	CASSPDKNTEAFF	TRBV18	TRBJ1-1	.	.
TGTGCCAGCAGTCGACGAGTGACAGGGAAGGAAAAACTGTTTTTT	CASSRRVTGKEKLFF	TRBV6-5	TRBJ1-4	TRBD1	.
TGTGCCAGCAGCTTATCTGGCAGTTGGTCTGGGGCCAACGTCCTGACTTTC	CASSLSGSWSGANVLTF	TRBV11-3	TRBJ2-6	.	.
TGTGCCAGCAGCGTAGTTAGCGGGAGCGGGAGTGAGCAGTTCTTC	CASSVVSGSGSEQFF	TRBV9	TRBJ2-1	TRBD2	.
TGTGCCAGCAGCTTAGGGACAGGGGTCCATGAGCAGTTCTTC	CASSLGTGVHEQFF	TRBV7-3	TRBJ2-1	TRBD1	.
TGTGCCAGCAGTGAACGGGGGACAGGGGGAATAGGGAACACTGAAGCTTTCTTT	CASSERGTGGIGNTEAFF	TRBV25-1	TRBJ1-1	TRBD1	.
TGTGCCAGCAGTGGGAAAACCGGGACAACTCCCTACAATGAGCAGTTCTTC	CASSGKTGTTPYNEQFF	TRBV25-1	TRBJ2-1	.	.
TGCGCCAGCCGGGAGGGTAATGAAAAACTGTTTTTT	CASREGNEKLFF	TRBV5-1	TRBJ1-4	.	.
TGTGCCAGCAGCCCCAGCCATTCGGAGTACAATGAGCAGTTCTTC	CASSPSHSEYNEQFF	TRBV11-3	TRBJ2-1	.	.
TGCAGCGTCTATTCCATCCGGGACAGCTCCTACGAGCAGTACTTC	CSVYSIRDSSYEQYF	TRBV29-1	TRBJ2-7	TRBD1	.
TGTGCCAGTTGCTTAGCGGGGGCCTACGAGCAGTACTTC	CASCLAGAYEQYF	TRBV28	TRBJ2-7	TRBD2	.
TGCGCCAGCAGCCAAGGGCCGGGACAGGGGAATTCACCCCTCCACTTT	CASSQGPGQGNSPLHF	TRBV4-1	TRBJ1-6	TRBD1	.
TGTGCCAGCAGTAGGCGACAGGGGGTATGGACCGGGGAGCTGTTTTTT	CASSRRQGVWTGELFF	TRBV28	TRBJ2-2	TRBD1	.
TGTGCCAGCAGTCCCCCCCCTAGCGGGGGTTACGAGCAGTACTTC	CASSPPPSGGYEQYF	TRBV6-5	TRBJ2-7	TRBD2	.